The clone carrying this T cell receptor beta chain was counted only a few times. The sample originates from a study of blood T cell repertoires in COVID-19. The wider study: Spain, Italy and the United States supplied samples that represented acute and convalescent COVID-19. T cells, B-cell-depleted T cells, or PBMCs supplied cDNA or gDNA.

Sequencing was performed with immunoSEQ multiplex PCR; in TCRdb, only in-frame clones are kept and a portion is missing. This table holds over 200,000 clones, approximately 84% found once. CDR3 size: 15 residues. Trimming removed 10 bases from V and 0 bases from J, with 17 bases in between. In germline, CDR1 is MGHDK, CDR2 SYGVNS. This chain uses TRBV25-1 with TRBJ2-3; perhaps TRBD1 as D (6 bases). What was sequenced was peripheral blood. The receptor was isolated from a man aged 40-49 years with active or convalescent COVID-19. As DNA, the CDR3 is TGTGCCACCACCCCTGGGGGCTCTAGCACAGATACGCAGTATTTT. Its protein is CATTPGGSSTDTQYF.